These T cell receptor beta chains were read from a single sample in a study of post-analysis software for immune sequencing data. TCRdb recomputed calls from the PCR reads with MiXCR, one row per CDR3 protein. Among about 770,000 distinct CDR3 sequences, under 60% were seen once, and the ten largest hold roughly 4.4%. Sequenced material: blood. Receptor source: a girl aged 5 to 17 with multiple sclerosis. Each CDR3 is given with its conserved first and last residue. Each record gives: J gene, D gene, V gene, clone size, CDR3 DNA, CDR3 protein. D genes are given only for firm matches. Part of the rows lack a size; the others show once, few, many or a class for expanded clones.

j_gene: TRBJ1-2
d_gene: NA
v_gene: TRBV20-1
abundance: NA
CDR3nt: TGCAGTGCTAGCAGGCAGGGAGGCTATGGCTACACCTTC
CDR3aa: CSASRQGGYGYTF

j_gene: TRBJ1-6
d_gene: NA
v_gene: TRBV4-1
abundance: NA
CDR3nt: TGCGCCAGCAGCCAAGACACGAATTCACCCCTCCACTTT
CDR3aa: CASSQDTNSPLHF

j_gene: TRBJ2-7
d_gene: TRBD2
v_gene: TRBV7-3
abundance: NA
CDR3nt: TGTGCCAGCAGCTCGCTAGGGAGGGCTGACGGGGGGACCTACGAGCAGTACTTC
CDR3aa: CASSSLGRADGGTYEQYF

j_gene: TRBJ2-1
d_gene: TRBD1
v_gene: TRBV5-1
abundance: NA
CDR3nt: TGCGCCAGCAGCACCCCGACAGGGTTATTCTACAATGAGCAGTTCTTC
CDR3aa: CASSTPTGLFYNEQFF

j_gene: TRBJ2-1
d_gene: NA
v_gene: TRBV20-1
abundance: NA
CDR3nt: TGCAGTGCTAGAGACCGAAGGTGGCTAGCCGACTCCTACAATGAGCAGTTCTTC
CDR3aa: CSARDRRWLADSYNEQFF

j_gene: TRBJ2-5
d_gene: TRBD2
v_gene: TRBV6-5
abundance: few
CDR3nt: TGTGCCAGCAGGGCGGGAGGTTATGAGACCCAGTACTTC
CDR3aa: CASRAGGYETQYF

j_gene: TRBJ1-1
d_gene: TRBD1
v_gene: TRBV6-5
abundance: NA
CDR3nt: TGTGCCAGCAGTTACAGGCAGGGGGTCGCCACTGAAGCTTTCTTT
CDR3aa: CASSYRQGVATEAFF

j_gene: TRBJ2-7
d_gene: TRBD1
v_gene: TRBV7-9
abundance: NA
CDR3nt: TGTGCCAGCAGGGCTAAAGGGACAGGGACCTACGAGCAGTACTTC
CDR3aa: CASRAKGTGTYEQYF

j_gene: TRBJ1-5
d_gene: NA
v_gene: TRBV7-9
abundance: NA
CDR3nt: TGTGCCAGCAGCTTAGAAGGCCTTCAGCCCCAGCATTTT
CDR3aa: CASSLEGLQPQHF

j_gene: TRBJ2-1
d_gene: NA
v_gene: TRBV2
abundance: few
CDR3nt: TGTGCCAGCAGCCTCCTAGCGACCCCCAGAGGTGAGCAGTTCTTC
CDR3aa: CASSLLATPRGEQFF

j_gene: TRBJ1-1
d_gene: NA
v_gene: TRBV4-1
abundance: NA
CDR3nt: TGCGCCAGCAGCCAAGTGGAGGAAGGCTTGAACACTGAAGCTTTCTTT
CDR3aa: CASSQVEEGLNTEAFF

j_gene: TRBJ2-7
d_gene: NA
v_gene: TRBV20-1
abundance: once
CDR3nt: TGCAGTGCTAGGGGACCTAACGAGCAGTACTTC
CDR3aa: CSARGPNEQYF

j_gene: TRBJ2-7
d_gene: TRBD1
v_gene: TRBV3-1
abundance: NA
CDR3nt: TGTGCCAGCAGCGTGGGACAGGGGGCAAGCGAGCAGTACTTC
CDR3aa: CASSVGQGASEQYF

j_gene: TRBJ2-7
d_gene: NA
v_gene: TRBV6-6
abundance: few
CDR3nt: TGTGCCAGCAGTTACTCGGAGTACGAGCAGTACTTC
CDR3aa: CASSYSEYEQYF

j_gene: TRBJ2-7
d_gene: TRBD2
v_gene: TRBV6-1
abundance: NA
CDR3nt: TGTGCCAGCAGTGACCGACTAGCGGGGTCCTACGAGCAGTACTTC
CDR3aa: CASSDRLAGSYEQYF

j_gene: TRBJ2-7
d_gene: NA
v_gene: TRBV7-3
abundance: few
CDR3nt: TGTGCCAGCAGCTTAGAACTAGGAACCGAGCAGTACTTC
CDR3aa: CASSLELGTEQYF

j_gene: TRBJ2-7
d_gene: NA
v_gene: TRBV9
abundance: NA
CDR3nt: TGTGCCAGCAGCGAGGGAAGGCCCAACTACGAGCAGTACTTC
CDR3aa: CASSEGRPNYEQYF

j_gene: TRBJ2-1
d_gene: TRBD1
v_gene: TRBV15
abundance: NA
CDR3nt: TGTGCCACCAGCGGAGGGGGACAGGGGAGCGGTGAGCAGTTCTTC
CDR3aa: CATSGGGQGSGEQFF